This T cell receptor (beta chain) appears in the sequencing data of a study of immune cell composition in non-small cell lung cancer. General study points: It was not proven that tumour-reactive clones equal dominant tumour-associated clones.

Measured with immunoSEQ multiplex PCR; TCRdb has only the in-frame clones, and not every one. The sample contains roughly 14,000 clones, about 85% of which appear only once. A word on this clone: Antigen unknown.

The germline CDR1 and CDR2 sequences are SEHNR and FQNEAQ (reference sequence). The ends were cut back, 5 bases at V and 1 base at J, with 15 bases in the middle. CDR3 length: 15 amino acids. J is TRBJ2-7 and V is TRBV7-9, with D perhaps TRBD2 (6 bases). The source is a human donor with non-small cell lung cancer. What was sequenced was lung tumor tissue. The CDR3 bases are TGTGCCAGCAGCGTGGCGGGGACCCGGTCCTACGAGCAGTACTTC. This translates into CASSVAGTRSYEQYF.